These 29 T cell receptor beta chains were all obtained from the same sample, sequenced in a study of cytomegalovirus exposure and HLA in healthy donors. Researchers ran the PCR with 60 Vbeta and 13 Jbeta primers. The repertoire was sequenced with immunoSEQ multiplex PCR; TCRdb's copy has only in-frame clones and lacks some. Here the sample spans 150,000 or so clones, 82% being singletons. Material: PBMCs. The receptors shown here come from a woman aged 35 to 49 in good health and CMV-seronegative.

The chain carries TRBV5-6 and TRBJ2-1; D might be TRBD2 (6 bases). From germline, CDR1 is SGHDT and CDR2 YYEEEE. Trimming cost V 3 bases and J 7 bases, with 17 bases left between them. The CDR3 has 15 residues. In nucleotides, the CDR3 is TGTGCCAGCAGCTCGCCCCAGCGGGTGCTGAATGAGCAGTTCTTC. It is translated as CASSSPQRVLNEQFF.

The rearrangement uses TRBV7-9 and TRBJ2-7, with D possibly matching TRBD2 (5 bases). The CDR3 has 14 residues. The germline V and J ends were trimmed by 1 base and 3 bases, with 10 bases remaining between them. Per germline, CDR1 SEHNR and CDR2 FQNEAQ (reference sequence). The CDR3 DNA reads TGTGCCAGCAGCTTAGGACTAACCAACTACGAGCAGTACTTC. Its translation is CASSLGLTNYEQYF. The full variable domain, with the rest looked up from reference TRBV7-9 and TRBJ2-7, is DTGVSQNPRHKITKRGQNVTFRCDPISEHNRLYWYRQTLGQGPEFLTYFQNEAQLEKSRLLSDRFSAERPKGSFSTLEIQRTEQGDSAMYLCASSLGLTNYEQYFGPGTRLTVT.

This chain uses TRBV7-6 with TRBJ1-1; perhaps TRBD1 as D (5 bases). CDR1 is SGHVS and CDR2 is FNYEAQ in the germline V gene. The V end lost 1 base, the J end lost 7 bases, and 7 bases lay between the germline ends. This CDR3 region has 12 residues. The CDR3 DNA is TGTGCCAGCAGCTTAGGGGGCGATGAAGCTTTCTTT. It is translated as CASSLGGDEAFF.

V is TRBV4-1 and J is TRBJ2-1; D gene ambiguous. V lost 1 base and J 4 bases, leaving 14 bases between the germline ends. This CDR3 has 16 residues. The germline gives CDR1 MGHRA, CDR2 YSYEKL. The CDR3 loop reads CASSQAAELKYNEQFF. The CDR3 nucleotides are TGCGCCAGCAGCCAAGCGGCGGAGCTCAAGTACAATGAGCAGTTCTTC.

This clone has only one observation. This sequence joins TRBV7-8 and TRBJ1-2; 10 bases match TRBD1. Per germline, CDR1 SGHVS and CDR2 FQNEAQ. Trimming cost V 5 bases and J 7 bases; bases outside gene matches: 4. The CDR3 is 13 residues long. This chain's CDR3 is CASSARTGGGYTF. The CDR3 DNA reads TGTGCCAGCAGCGCCCGGACAGGGGGTGGCTACACCTTC.

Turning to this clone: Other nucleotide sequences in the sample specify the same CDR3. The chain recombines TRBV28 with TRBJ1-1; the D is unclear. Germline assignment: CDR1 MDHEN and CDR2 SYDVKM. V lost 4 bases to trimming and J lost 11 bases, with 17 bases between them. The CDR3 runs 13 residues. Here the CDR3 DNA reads TGTGCCAGCAGTTCGCAGGTTTCTTTTCGTGCTTTCTTT. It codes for CASSSQVSFRAFF.

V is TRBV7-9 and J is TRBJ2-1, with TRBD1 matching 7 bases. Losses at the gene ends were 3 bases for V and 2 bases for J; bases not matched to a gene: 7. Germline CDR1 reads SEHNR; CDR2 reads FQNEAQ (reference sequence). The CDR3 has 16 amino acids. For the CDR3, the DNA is TGTGCCAGCAGCTTGGGACAGACTTACCCCTACAATGAGCAGTTCTTC. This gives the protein CASSLGQTYPYNEQFF.

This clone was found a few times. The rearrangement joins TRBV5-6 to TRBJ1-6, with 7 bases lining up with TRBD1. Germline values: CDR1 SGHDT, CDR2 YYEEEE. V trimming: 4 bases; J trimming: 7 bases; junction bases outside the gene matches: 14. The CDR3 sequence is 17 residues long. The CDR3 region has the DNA TGTGCCAGCAGCCCGCGGGGGGCAGGGGGGAGGAATTCACCCCTCCACTTT. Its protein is CASSPRGAGGRNSPLHF. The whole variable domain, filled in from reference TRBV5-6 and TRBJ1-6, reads DAGVTQSPTHLIKTRGQQVTLRCSPKSGHDTVSWYQQALGQGPQFIFQYYEEEERQRGNFPDRFSGHQFPNYSSELNVNALLLGDSALYLCASSPRGAGGRNSPLHFGNGTRLTVT.

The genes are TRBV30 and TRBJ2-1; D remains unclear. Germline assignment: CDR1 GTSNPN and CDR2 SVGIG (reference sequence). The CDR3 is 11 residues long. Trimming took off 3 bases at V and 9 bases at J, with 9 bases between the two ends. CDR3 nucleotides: TGTGCCTGGAGCCAGCGCCGTGAGCAGTTCTTC. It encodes CAWSQRREQFF.

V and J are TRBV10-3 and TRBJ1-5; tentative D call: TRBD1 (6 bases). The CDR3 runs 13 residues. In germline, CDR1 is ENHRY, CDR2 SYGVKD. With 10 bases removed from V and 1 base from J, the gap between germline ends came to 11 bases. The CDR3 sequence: CATSGVSNQPQHF. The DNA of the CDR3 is TGTGCCACCTCAGGGGTAAGCAATCAGCCCCAGCATTTT.

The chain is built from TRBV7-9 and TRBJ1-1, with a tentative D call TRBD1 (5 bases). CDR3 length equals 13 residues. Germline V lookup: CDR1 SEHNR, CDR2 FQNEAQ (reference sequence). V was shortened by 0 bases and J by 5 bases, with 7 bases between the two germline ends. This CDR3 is CASSLAGVTEAFF. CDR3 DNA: TGTGCCAGCAGCTTAGCAGGGGTAACTGAAGCTTTCTTT. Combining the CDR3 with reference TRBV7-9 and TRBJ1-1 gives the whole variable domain DTGVSQNPRHKITKRGQNVTFRCDPISEHNRLYWYRQTLGQGPEFLTYFQNEAQLEKSRLLSDRFSAERPKGSFSTLEIQRTEQGDSAMYLCASSLAGVTEAFFGQGTRLTVV.

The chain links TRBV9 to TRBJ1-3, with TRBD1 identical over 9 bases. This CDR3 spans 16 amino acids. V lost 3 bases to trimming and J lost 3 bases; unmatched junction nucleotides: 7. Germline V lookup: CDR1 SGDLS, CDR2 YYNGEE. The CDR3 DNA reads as TGTGCCAGCAGCGAAACCGGGACAGGGAATGGAAACACCATATATTTT. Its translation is CASSETGTGNGNTIYF.

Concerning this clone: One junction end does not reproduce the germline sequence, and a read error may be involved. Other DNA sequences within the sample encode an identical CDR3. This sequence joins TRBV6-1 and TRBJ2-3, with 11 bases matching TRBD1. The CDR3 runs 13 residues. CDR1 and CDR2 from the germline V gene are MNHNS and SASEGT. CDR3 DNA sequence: TGTGCCAGCAGTGAAATTTTGGACAGGGGGCAATCTTTT. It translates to CASSEILDRGQSF.

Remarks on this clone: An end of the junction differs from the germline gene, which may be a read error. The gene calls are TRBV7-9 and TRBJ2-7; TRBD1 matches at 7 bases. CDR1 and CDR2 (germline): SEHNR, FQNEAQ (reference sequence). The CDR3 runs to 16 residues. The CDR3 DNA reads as TGTTCCAGCAGCTTCCCCGCGACAGGGAATTTGCACGAGCAGTACTTC. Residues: CSSSFPATGNLHEQYF.

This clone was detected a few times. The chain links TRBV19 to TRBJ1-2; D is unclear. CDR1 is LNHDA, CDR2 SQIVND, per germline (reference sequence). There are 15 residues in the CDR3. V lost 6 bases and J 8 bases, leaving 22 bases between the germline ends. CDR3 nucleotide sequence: TGTGCCAGTAGGAACCCGGGCAGGACTTTATTCGGCTACACCTTC. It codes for CASRNPGRTLFGYTF.

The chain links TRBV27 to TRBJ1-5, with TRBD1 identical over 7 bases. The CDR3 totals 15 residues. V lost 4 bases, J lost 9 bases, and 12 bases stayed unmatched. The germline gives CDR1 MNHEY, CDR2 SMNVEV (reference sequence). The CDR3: CASSSQGTGPRPQHF. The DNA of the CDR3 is TGTGCCAGCAGTTCACAGGGGACGGGGCCAAGGCCCCAGCATTTT.

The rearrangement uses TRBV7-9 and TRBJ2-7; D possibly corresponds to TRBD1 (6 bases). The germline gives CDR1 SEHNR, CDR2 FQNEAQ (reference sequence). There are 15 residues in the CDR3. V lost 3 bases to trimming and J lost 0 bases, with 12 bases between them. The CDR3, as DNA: TGTGCCAGCAGCTTGCTACTAGGGGGCTCCTACGAGCAGTACTTC. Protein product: CASSLLLGGSYEQYF.

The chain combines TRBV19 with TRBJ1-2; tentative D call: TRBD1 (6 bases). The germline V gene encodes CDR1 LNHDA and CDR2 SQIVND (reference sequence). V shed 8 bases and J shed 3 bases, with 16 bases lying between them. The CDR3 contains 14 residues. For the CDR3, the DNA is TGTGCCAGTGCCATTTTGGGGGCTGACTATGGCTACACCTTC. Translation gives CASAILGADYGYTF.

The CDR3 here is CASSLWGRGLHTIYF. In nucleotides, the CDR3 is TGTGCCAGCAGTTTATGGGGGAGGGGGTTACACACCATATATTTT. The chain carries TRBV28 and TRBJ1-3; D is perhaps TRBD1 (6 bases). The germline CDR1 and CDR2 sequences are MDHEN and SYDVKM. V lost 0 bases, J lost 8 bases, and 14 bases lay in between. The CDR3 loop spans 15 amino acids.

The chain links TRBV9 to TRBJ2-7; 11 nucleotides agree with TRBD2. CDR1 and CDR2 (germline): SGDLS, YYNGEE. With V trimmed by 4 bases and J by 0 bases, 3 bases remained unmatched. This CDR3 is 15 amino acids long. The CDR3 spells CASSPGLAVSYEQYF. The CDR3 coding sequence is TGTGCCAGCAGCCCGGGACTAGCGGTCTCCTACGAGCAGTACTTC.

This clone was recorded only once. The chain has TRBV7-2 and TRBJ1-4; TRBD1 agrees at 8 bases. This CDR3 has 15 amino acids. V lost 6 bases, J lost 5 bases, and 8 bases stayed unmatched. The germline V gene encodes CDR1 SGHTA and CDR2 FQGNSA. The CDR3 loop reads CASSAYRGENEKLFF. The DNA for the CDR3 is TGTGCCAGCAGTGCCTACAGGGGGGAAAATGAAAAACTGTTTTTT.

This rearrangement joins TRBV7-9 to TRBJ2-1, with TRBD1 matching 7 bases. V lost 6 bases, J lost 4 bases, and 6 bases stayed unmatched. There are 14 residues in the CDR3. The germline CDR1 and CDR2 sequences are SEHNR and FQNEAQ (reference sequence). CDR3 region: CASSPTGNYNEQFF. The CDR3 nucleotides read TGTGCCAGCAGTCCGACAGGGAATTACAATGAGCAGTTCTTC.

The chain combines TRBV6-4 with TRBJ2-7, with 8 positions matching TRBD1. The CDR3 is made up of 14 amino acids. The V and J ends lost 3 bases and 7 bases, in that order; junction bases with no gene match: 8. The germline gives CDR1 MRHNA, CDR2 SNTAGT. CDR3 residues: CASSEGTGVGEQYF. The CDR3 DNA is TGTGCCAGCAGTGAAGGGACAGGTGTGGGAGAGCAGTACTTC.

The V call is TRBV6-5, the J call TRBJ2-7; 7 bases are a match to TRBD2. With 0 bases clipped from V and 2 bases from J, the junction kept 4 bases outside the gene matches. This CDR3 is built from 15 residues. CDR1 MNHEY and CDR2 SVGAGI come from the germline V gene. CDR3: CASSYSNREAYEQYF. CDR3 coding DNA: TGTGCCAGCAGTTACTCGAATCGGGAGGCCTACGAGCAGTACTTC.

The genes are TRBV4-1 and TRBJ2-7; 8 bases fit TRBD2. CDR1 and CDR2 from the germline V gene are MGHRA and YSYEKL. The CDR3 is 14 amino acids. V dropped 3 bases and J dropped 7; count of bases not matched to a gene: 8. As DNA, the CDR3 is TGCGCCAGCAGCCAGGCCAGCGGGAGTTGGGAGCAGTACTTC. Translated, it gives CASSQASGSWEQYF.

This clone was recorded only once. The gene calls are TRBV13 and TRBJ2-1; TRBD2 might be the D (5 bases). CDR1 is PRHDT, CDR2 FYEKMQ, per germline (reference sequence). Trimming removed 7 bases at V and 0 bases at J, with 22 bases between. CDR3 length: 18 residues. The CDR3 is CASIQKRAVVSSYNEQFF. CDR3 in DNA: TGTGCCAGCATCCAGAAACGAGCGGTCGTAAGCTCCTACAATGAGCAGTTCTTC.

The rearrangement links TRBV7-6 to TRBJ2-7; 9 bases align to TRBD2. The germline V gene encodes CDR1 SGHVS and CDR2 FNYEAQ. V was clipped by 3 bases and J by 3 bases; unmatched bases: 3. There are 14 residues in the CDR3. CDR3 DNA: TGTGCCAGCAGCTTTGGGACTAGCTTCTACGAGCAGTACTTC. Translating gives CASSFGTSFYEQYF. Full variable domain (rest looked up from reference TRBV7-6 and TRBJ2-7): GAGVSQSPRYKVTKRGQDVALRCDPISGHVSLYWYRQALGQGPEFLTYFNYEAQQDKSGLPNDRFSAERPEGSISTLTIQRTEQRDSAMYRCASSFGTSFYEQYFGPGTRLTVT.

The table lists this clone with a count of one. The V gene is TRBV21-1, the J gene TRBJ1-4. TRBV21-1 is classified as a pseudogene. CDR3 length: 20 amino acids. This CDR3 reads CASSKGSRLSGGLSIEKLFF. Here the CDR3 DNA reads TGTGCCAGCAGCAAAGGGTCCCGACTTAGCGGCGGGTTATCTATCGAAAAACTGTTTTTT.

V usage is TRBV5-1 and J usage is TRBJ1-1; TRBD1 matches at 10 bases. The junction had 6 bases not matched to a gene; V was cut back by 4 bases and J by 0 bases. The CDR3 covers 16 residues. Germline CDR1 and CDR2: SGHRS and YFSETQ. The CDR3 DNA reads TGCGCCAGCAGCCAAAGGACAGGGGGGATGAACACTGAAGCTTTCTTT. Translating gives CASSQRTGGMNTEAFF.